These T cell receptor beta chains were read from a single sample in a study of blood T cell repertoires in COVID-19. The data were produced by immunoSEQ multiplex PCR, yet TCRdb's version contains in-frame clones alone and is incomplete. The data contain more than 150,000 clones, about nine tenths of them seen just once; the ten biggest clones take up roughly 2%. Sequencing was performed on peripheral blood. The source is a man in his 70s with active or convalescent COVID-19. Both conserved end residues are part of each CDR3. The D gene is left open where the match is weak. Not every row has a clone size; where given, it reads once, few, many or a size class.

length | J | size | D | V | DNA | CDR3
15 | TRBJ1-1 | NA | NA | TRBV11-2 | TGTGCCAGCCGAGTGGTGGGAGGAGGGAACACTGAAGCTTTCTTT | CASRVVGGGNTEAFF
15 | TRBJ2-1 | NA | TRBD2 | TRBV28 | TGTGCCAGCAGTATCAGCGGGGGGGGCTACAATGAGCAGTTCTTC | CASSISGGGYNEQFF
15 | TRBJ2-7 | NA | NA | TRBV7-2 | TGTGCCAGCAGCTTACCAGGGTTGGGGTCCTACGAGCAGTACTTC | CASSLPGLGSYEQYF
13 | TRBJ2-2 | NA | NA | TRBV3-1/TRBV3-2 | TGTGCCAGCAGCCAAGTTCTTAGTGGGGAGCTGTTTTTT | CASSQVLSGELFF
12 | TRBJ2-5 | NA | NA | TRBV29-1 | TGCAGCGTTGAGGCGGGACCGGAGACCCAGTACTTC | CSVEAGPETQYF
20 | TRBJ2-4 | few | TRBD2 | TRBV7-8 | TGTGCCAGCAGCTTACTAGCGGGAGGCTTGATGCCTAGGTCCAAAAACATTCAGTACTTC | CASSLLAGGLMPRSKNIQYF
14 | TRBJ2-2 | NA | NA | TRBV7-9 | TGTGCCAGCCGAGGGGGGGCTGCCACCGGGGAGCTGTTTTTT | CASRGGAATGELFF
14 | TRBJ1-2 | NA | TRBD1 | TRBV7-2 | TGTGCCAGCAGACAAGGGACAGGGAACTATGGCTACACCTTC | CASRQGTGNYGYTF
15 | TRBJ2-1 | NA | TRBD2 | TRBV5-1 | TGCGCCAGCAGCTTGGCAGGACTAGCGGACAATGAGCAGTTCTTC | CASSLAGLADNEQFF
16 | TRBJ2-1 | NA | TRBD2 | TRBV13 | TGTGCCAGCAGCCCGACTAGCGTGGGCTCCTACAATGAGCAGTTCTTC | CASSPTSVGSYNEQFF
14 | TRBJ1-5 | NA | NA | TRBV16 | TGTGCCAGCAGCCAAGGAAGACTGAATCAGCCCCAGCATTTT | CASSQGRLNQPQHF
14 | TRBJ2-1 | NA | TRBD1 | TRBV28 | TGTGCCACAGAAGGACAGGGTAACTACAATGAGCAGTTCTTC | CATEGQGNYNEQFF
15 | TRBJ2-1 | NA | NA | TRBV6-2/TRBV6-3 | TGTGCCAGCAGTTTTGACAGAGACTCCTACAATGAGCAGTTCTTC | CASSFDRDSYNEQFF
15 | TRBJ1-4 | NA | TRBD1 | TRBV28 | TGTGCCAGCAGTTCCTCCAGGGGGCGCAGGGAAAAACTGTTTTTT | CASSSSRGRREKLFF
15 | TRBJ1-2 | NA | NA | TRBV2 | TGTGCCAGCAGTGAAGCGCTTCCAGGGGACCATGGCTACACCTTC | CASSEALPGDHGYTF
15 | TRBJ2-2 | NA | TRBD2 | TRBV6-6 | TGTGCCAGCAGACACGGGACTACGAACACCGGGGAGCTGTTTTTT | CASRHGTTNTGELFF
16 | TRBJ2-1 | NA | NA | TRBV3-1/TRBV3-2 | TGTGCCAGCAGCCAAGATCCGGGGACATTAGGCAATGAGCAGTTCTTC | CASSQDPGTLGNEQFF
14 | TRBJ2-1 | once | NA | TRBV4-3 | TGCGCCAGCAGCGCTGGGGCGCCCTACAATGAGCAGTTCTTC | CASSAGAPYNEQFF
14 | TRBJ1-6 | NA | NA | TRBV15 | TGTGCCACCAGCACCGACAGATATAATTCACCCCTCCACTTT | CATSTDRYNSPLHF
15 | TRBJ2-5 | NA | TRBD2 | TRBV11-2 | TGTGCCAGCGGACCCGGGACTAGAAGACGAGAGACCCAGTACTTC | CASGPGTRRRETQYF
14 | TRBJ2-7 | NA | NA | TRBV9 | TGTGCCAGCAGCGTCGGACAGACTACCTACGAGCAGTACTTC | CASSVGQTTYEQYF
15 | TRBJ2-5 | NA | TRBD2 | TRBV13 | TGTGCCAGCAGCTTAGGGACTAGCGCTGGGGAGACCCAGTACTTC | CASSLGTSAGETQYF
17 | TRBJ2-6 | few | NA | TRBV5-6 | TGTGCCAGCAGCATGGCTTTCCAGGGCTCTGGGGCCAACGTCCTGACTTTC | CASSMAFQGSGANVLTF
14 | TRBJ2-7 | NA | TRBD1 | TRBV7-9 | TGTGCCAGCAGCGAGGACAGGGGTAGCTACGAGCAGTACTTC | CASSEDRGSYEQYF